This T cell receptor (beta chain) was retrieved from a study of T cell changes during pregnancy in multiple sclerosis. A single count supports this clone. Generated by immunoSEQ multiplex PCR, the TCRdb table keeps only in-frame clones and is missing some. The sample has 39,000 or so clones, less than 95% seen once; the top ten hold less than 12%. The CDR3 covers 13 residues. Trimming removed 5 bases from V and 2 bases from J, with 10 bases in between. In germline, CDR1 is SEHNR, CDR2 FQNEAQ (reference sequence). This rearrangement joins TRBV7-9 to TRBJ2-7; TRBD1 is a possible D gene (6 bases). The TCR originated in a female donor with multiple sclerosis, enrolled in a pregnancy study. This material consisted of CD8+ T cells from peripheral blood mononuclear cells, taken in the first trimester of pregnancy. The CDR3 sequence is CASSLGATYEQYF. DNA for the CDR3: TGTGCCAGCAGCCTGGGGGCTACCTACGAGCAGTACTTC.